The 27 T cell receptor beta chains reported below all come from one sample, sequenced in a study of T cells in Graves' hyperthyroidism and ophthalmopathy. Amplified TCR beta CDR3 regions came from RNA transcripts. During a first-round RT-PCR of the TCR CDR3, the HTBI primer set was used. TCRdb used MiXCR to reprocess the multiplex PCR reads, holding one entry per CDR3 protein. The data hold over 450,000 distinct CDR3 sequences, with 17% observed a single time. The sample comprised blood. The receptors were gathered from a young woman with Graves' ophthalmopathy.

In this sample, this clonotype turned up many times. The genes are TRBV3-1 and TRBJ1-5; the D is unclear. There are 16 residues in the CDR3. From germline, CDR1 is LGHDT and CDR2 YNNKEL (reference sequence). Trimming removed 0 bases from V and 1 base from J, with 10 bases in between. The CDR3 protein is CASSQDLPRSNQPQHF. The CDR3 DNA follows: TGTGCCAGCAGCCAAGACCTACCGAGGAGCAATCAGCCCCAGCATTTT.

This chain connects TRBV11-1 to TRBJ1-6; possibly TRBD1 for D (6 bases). V was shortened by 6 bases and J by 6 bases, with 18 bases between the two germline ends. CDR3 size: 16 residues. Germline V CDR1 and CDR2: SGHAT, FQDESV (reference sequence). In nucleotides, the CDR3 is TGTGCCAGCAGTTCATCTGTGGGGGGCTCTAATTCACCCCTCCACTTT. Its protein product is CASSSSVGGSNSPLHF.

The table lists this clonotype with many counts. V is TRBV4-1 and J is TRBJ2-7; D uncertain. V lost 4 bases, J lost 5 bases, and 15 bases lay in between. The CDR3 length is 14 residues. The germline V gene has CDR1 MGHRA and CDR2 YSYEKL. The CDR3 nucleotides are TGCGCCAGCAGCCTGGGCGGTATAGGCCACGAGCAGTACTTC. Translated: CASSLGGIGHEQYF.

This clonotype was seen at least ten times. The CDR3 sequence: CASSSLGSGANVLTF. The CDR3 bases are TGTGCCAGCAGCTCCCTAGGGTCTGGGGCCAACGTCCTGACTTTC. The J gene is TRBJ2-6, the V gene TRBV11-2; D is ambiguous. CDR1 is SGHAT, CDR2 FQNNGV, per germline. With 4 bases removed from V and 1 base from J, the gap between germline ends came to 8 bases. The CDR3 loop spans 15 amino acids.

The sample holds many counts of this clonotype. The rearrangement uses TRBV2 and TRBJ1-1; maybe TRBD1 (5 bases). Germline V gene sequence: CDR1 SNHLY, CDR2 FYNNEI. V lost 4 bases, J lost 4 bases, and 16 bases lay in between. There are 15 residues in the CDR3. In nucleotides, the CDR3 is TGTGCCAGCAGTGCAGCCAAGGGGATTGTCACTGAAGCTTTCTTT. Translating it yields CASSAAKGIVTEAFF.

A remark on this clonotype: A much bigger clone sits one base away, suggesting this may be a read error. The rearrangement uses TRBV7-9 and TRBJ2-3; 14 bases are shared with TRBD2. There are 16 residues in the CDR3. Per germline, CDR1 SEHNR and CDR2 FQNEAQ (reference sequence). CDR3 DNA: TGTGCCAGCATCTTATCAAGGACTAGCGGGGGGGATACGCAGTATTTT. It yields the protein CASILSRTSGGDTQYF.

This clonotype was observed many times. The chain employs TRBV28 and TRBJ2-7; D is ambiguous. The CDR3 extends over 11 amino acids. Trimming stripped 5 bases from V and 3 bases from J, with 5 bases between. Germline loops: CDR1 MDHEN, CDR2 SYDVKM. The CDR3 bases are TGTGCCAGCAGTGGGATCTACGAGCAGTACTTC. This gives the protein CASSGIYEQYF.

The chain employs TRBV20-1 and TRBJ2-7, with 7 bases lining up with TRBD2. The V and J ends lost 2 bases and 0 bases, in that order; junction bases with no gene match: 7. Germline loops: CDR1 DFQATT, CDR2 SNEGSKA (reference sequence). There are 15 residues in the CDR3. The DNA of the CDR3 is TGCAGTGCTAGACCCAGCGGGGTAAGCTCCTACGAGCAGTACTTC. Amino acids: CSARPSGVSSYEQYF.

The chain joins TRBV9 to TRBJ2-2; 13 bases fit TRBD2. Germline values: CDR1 SGDLS, CDR2 YYNGEE. The V segment lost 4 bases and the J segment 7 bases; nucleotides outside the gene matches: 1. The CDR3 has 14 residues. CDR3 loop: CASSRTSGSGELFF. CDR3 DNA sequence: TGTGCCAGCAGCCGGACTAGCGGGAGCGGGGAGCTGTTTTTT.

This chain uses TRBV7-9 with TRBJ2-2, with TRBD2 as a possible D gene (6 bases). Germline V lookup: CDR1 SEHNR, CDR2 FQNEAQ (reference sequence). With 1 base removed from V and 7 bases from J, the gap between germline ends came to 13 bases. This CDR3 has 15 residues. CDR3 loop: CASSLVGGAGGELFF. The CDR3 coding sequence is TGTGCCAGCAGCTTAGTCGGCGGGGCCGGCGGGGAGCTGTTTTTT.

The chain couples TRBV19 to TRBJ2-3; unclear D gene. Trimming took 8 bases from V and 0 from J, leaving 12 bases between them. The CDR3 is 14 amino acids. Germline V gene lookup returns CDR1 LNHDA and CDR2 SQIVND (reference sequence). The CDR3 DNA reads as TGTGCCAGTCATCACCCCGCTAGCACAGATACGCAGTATTTT. Amino acid sequence: CASHHPASTDTQYF.

The chain recombines TRBV6-1 with TRBJ2-1; D might be TRBD1 or TRBD2, each matching 5 bases. V was cut by 3 bases and J by 11 bases, with 20 bases left in between. Germline V gene data show CDR1 as MNHNS and CDR2 as SASEGT. This CDR3 spans 15 amino acids. This CDR3 reads CASSDLVGVGGKQFF. The CDR3 region has the DNA TGTGCCAGCAGTGACTTGGTGGGGGTCGGCGGAAAGCAGTTCTTC.

V and J are TRBV27 and TRBJ1-5; D is possibly TRBD1 (6 bases). The V end was cut by 3 bases, the J end by 1 base, with 13 bases between. The CDR3 runs to 16 residues. Germline CDR1 and CDR2: MNHEY and SMNVEV (reference sequence). CDR3 in amino acids: CASSLLAGVSNQPQHF. In DNA form, the CDR3 reads TGTGCCAGCAGTTTGTTGGCAGGGGTGAGCAATCAGCCCCAGCATTTT.

This clonotype was seen many times. This chain uses TRBV6-6 with TRBJ1-1; the D is unclear. Germline V lookup: CDR1 MNHNY, CDR2 SVGAGI (reference sequence). Trimming took 1 base from V and 6 from J, leaving 15 bases between them. This CDR3 spans 15 amino acids. The CDR3: CASSYYEGLGAEAFF. The CDR3 DNA sequence: TGTGCCAGCAGTTACTATGAGGGCTTGGGCGCTGAAGCTTTCTTT.

This clonotype was seen a handful of times. Given a much more abundant clone one base away, this may be a read error. The rearrangement joins TRBV28 to TRBJ1-5, with TRBD1 identical over 9 bases. The CDR3 runs 15 residues. Germline trimming cut 6 bases from V and 6 bases from J; bases unmatched to any gene: 9. The V gene's germline CDR1 is MDHEN and CDR2 SYDVKM. The CDR3 here is CASRARDRESQPQHF. CDR3 nucleotide sequence: TGTGCCAGCAGGGCCCGGGACAGGGAGAGTCAGCCCCAGCATTTT.

A note on this clonotype: Given a much more abundant clone one base away, this may be a read error. J is TRBJ1-2 and V is TRBV11-2; TRBD1 matches 11 bases. CDR1 is SGHAT and CDR2 is FQNNGV in the germline V gene. This CDR3 comprises 15 residues. CDR3 in amino acids: CVSSRFGTGGYGYTF. For the CDR3, the DNA is TGTGTCAGCAGCCGTTTCGGGACAGGGGGCTATGGCTACACCTTC. Using reference TRBV11-2 and TRBJ1-2 for the parts outside the CDR3, the full variable domain is EAGVAQSPRYKIIEKRQSVAFWCNPISGHATLYWYQQILGQGPKLLIQFQNNGVVDDSQLPKDRFSAERLKGVDSTLKIQPAKLEDSAVYLCVSSRFGTGGYGYTFGSGTRLTVV.

A few counts support this clonotype. CDR3 coding DNA: TGTGCCAGCAGTTTCACAGGAACTGGGGCCAACGTCCTGACTTTC. Its protein is CASSFTGTGANVLTF. This sequence joins TRBV6-5 and TRBJ2-6; D possibly corresponds to TRBD1 (5 bases). This CDR3 is 15 amino acids long. Germline V CDR1 and CDR2: MNHEY, SVGAGI. V was clipped by 4 bases and J by 2 bases, with 9 bases between them.

This clonotype was counted between two and nine times. The genes are TRBV6-1 and TRBJ2-5; D gene ambiguous. Trimming removed 3 bases from V and 9 bases from J, with 14 bases in between. CDR3 length: 13 residues. Germline values: CDR1 MNHNS, CDR2 SASEGT. CDR3 in DNA: TGTGCCAGCAGTGAGACCGTTGCGGCGGCCCAGTACTTC. Residues: CASSETVAAAQYF.

Ten or more counts support this clonotype. This chain links TRBV30 with TRBJ2-1, with TRBD2 matching over 14 bases. Per germline, CDR1 GTSNPN and CDR2 SVGIG (reference sequence). This CDR3 is 19 amino acids long. The V gene end was trimmed by 1 base and the J gene end by 0 bases; junction bases not matched to a gene: 8. This CDR3 is CAWSGGTSGGLSSYNEQFF. CDR3 nucleotides: TGTGCCTGGAGTGGGGGGACTAGCGGGGGCCTCAGCTCCTACAATGAGCAGTTCTTC.

The table lists this clonotype with many counts. The chain employs TRBV12-3 or TRBV12-4 and TRBJ2-1, with TRBD2 matching 7 bases. The CDR3 contains 16 residues. Unmatched junction bases numbered 7, after V lost 3 bases and J lost 2 bases. The CDR3 is CASSFSAGEPYNEQFF. CDR3 sequence (DNA): TGTGCCAGCAGTTTCTCCGCGGGGGAGCCCTACAATGAGCAGTTCTTC.

Concerning this clonotype itself: With a much larger clone just one base away, this may be a read error. This rearrangement joins TRBV7-3 to TRBJ2-1, with TRBD2 matching over 7 bases. Per germline, CDR1 SGHTA and CDR2 FQGTGA. V lost 5 bases, J lost 5 bases, and 12 bases stayed unmatched. CDR3 size: 16 residues. The CDR3 coding sequence is TGTGCCAGCAGCGGGGGGGGACCAGCGGACAACAATGAGCAGTTCTTC. Its protein is CASSGGGPADNNEQFF.

This clonotype was found many times. The V gene is TRBV28, the J gene TRBJ1-5; 9 bases match TRBD1. V gave up 8 bases and J gave up 2 bases; unmatched junction bases: 10. The CDR3 is made up of 16 amino acids. Germline loops: CDR1 MDHEN, CDR2 SYDVKM. The CDR3 loop is CASSRAGQGGNQPQHF. CDR3 DNA sequence: TGTGCCAGCTCCCGGGCGGGACAGGGAGGCAATCAGCCCCAGCATTTT.

In this sample, this clonotype turned up many times. This chain connects TRBV18 to TRBJ1-1; 9 bases agree with TRBD1. Germline lookup yields CDR1 KGHSH and CDR2 LQKENI. This CDR3 has 16 residues. V lost 6 bases and J lost 2; bases outside the gene matches: 10. This CDR3 reads CASSFWDRVVNTEAFF. The CDR3, as DNA: TGTGCCAGCTCGTTTTGGGACAGGGTAGTTAACACTGAAGCTTTCTTT.

This clonotype showed up many times. The CDR3: CASSLDRTANTEAFF. Written as DNA, the CDR3 is TGTGCCAGCAGCTTAGATAGGACGGCGAACACTGAAGCTTTCTTT. This chain joins TRBV11-2 and TRBJ1-1, with D unclear. CDR1 SGHAT and CDR2 FQNNGV come from the germline V gene. Trimming stripped 0 bases from V and 1 base from J, with 9 bases between. The CDR3 has 15 residues.

This clonotype was detected a few times. The chain carries TRBV5-4 and TRBJ1-1; 9 bases match TRBD1. The CDR3 runs 16 residues. Per germline, CDR1 SGHNT and CDR2 YYREEE (reference sequence). Germline trimming cut 0 bases from V and 5 bases from J; bases unmatched to any gene: 8. This CDR3 reads CASSLAPDRGGTEAFF. The CDR3 DNA sequence: TGTGCCAGCAGCTTGGCACCGGACAGGGGAGGGACTGAAGCTTTCTTT.

This clonotype was seen a few times. The chain joins TRBV24-1 to TRBJ1-5; 7 nucleotides align to TRBD1. V lost 4 bases and J lost 6; bases outside the gene matches: 11. From germline, CDR1 is KGHDR and CDR2 SFDVKD. CDR3 size: 16 residues. As DNA, the CDR3 is TGTGCCACCAGTGACCCCTTCTGGCAGGGGGGTCAGCCCCAGCATTTT. This translates into CATSDPFWQGGQPQHF.

The V call is TRBV4-2, the J call TRBJ2-2; 10 nucleotides agree with TRBD1. CDR3 size: 16 residues. CDR1 is LGHNA, CDR2 YNFKEQ, per germline. The ends lost 4 bases at V and 6 bases at J; junction bases unmatched: 8. The CDR3 bases are TGTGCCAGCAGCCCACCGGGACAGGGGATTCCCGGGGAGCTGTTTTTT. Translated: CASSPPGQGIPGELFF.